These 24 T cell receptor beta chains were sequenced from one sample in a study of T cells in Graves' hyperthyroidism and ophthalmopathy. TCR beta CDR3 regions were amplified from RNA transcripts. When the TCR CDR3 underwent first-round RT-PCR, the HTBI primer set was used. TCRdb processed the multiplex PCR reads anew with MiXCR; each CDR3 protein has one entry. The sample yields roughly 360,000 distinct CDR3 sequences, roughly 13% seen once. Sequenced: blood. The receptors were sampled from a man aged 30 to 39 with Graves' hyperthyroidism that later progressed to Graves' ophthalmopathy.

This clonotype was seen many times. The chain joins TRBV7-9 to TRBJ2-7; D is undetermined. The length of the CDR3 is 14 residues. Germline CDR1 is SEHNR and CDR2 is FQNEAQ (reference sequence). V gave up 5 bases and J gave up 2 bases, with 13 bases separating them. In DNA, the CDR3 is TGTGCCAGCAGCGCATCGGCCGTAACCTACGAGCAGTACTTC. Translation: CASSASAVTYEQYF.

This clonotype came up many times. The chain is built from TRBV20-1 and TRBJ2-1; TRBD1 matches 9 bases. The germline V gene encodes CDR1 DFQATT and CDR2 SNEGSKA (reference sequence). J lost 8 bases, V lost 6 bases, and 17 bases had no gene match. This CDR3 spans 16 amino acids. The CDR3 protein is CSANRVWDREVDEQFF. CDR3 nucleotide sequence: TGCAGTGCGAATCGCGTCTGGGACAGGGAGGTCGATGAGCAGTTCTTC.

The chain employs TRBV4-1 and TRBJ2-7; TRBD1 or TRBD2 may be the D gene (6 bases each). Germline V lookup: CDR1 MGHRA, CDR2 YSYEKL. The CDR3 has 15 amino acids. The V end lost 2 bases, the J end lost 0 bases, and 11 bases lay between the germline ends. The CDR3 spells CASSQKKGGSYEQYF. CDR3 DNA: TGCGCCAGCAGCCAAAAAAAGGGGGGCTCCTACGAGCAGTACTTC.

Points on this clonotype: This may arise from a read error, as a much more abundant clone is one base away. The chain recombines TRBV6-5 with TRBJ2-7, with TRBD2 matching over 8 bases. The CDR3 totals 15 residues. Germline V lookup: CDR1 MNHEY, CDR2 SVGAGI. The CDR3 here is CANSYGGGYSYEQYF. The CDR3 region has the DNA TGTGCCAACAGTTACGGGGGGGGATATTCCTACGAGCAGTACTTC.

This clonotype has at least ten counts. The chain is built from TRBV3-1 and TRBJ1-1; 7 bases align to TRBD1. The CDR3 length is 14 residues. Trimming took 4 bases from V and 7 from J; bases not matched to a gene: 9. CDR1 and CDR2 (germline): LGHDT, YNNKEL (reference sequence). The CDR3 sequence: CASSRGGPGNEAFF. CDR3 coding DNA: TGTGCCAGCAGCCGAGGGGGCCCAGGGAATGAAGCTTTCTTT.

This clonotype was observed a handful of times. The gene calls are TRBV4-1 and TRBJ1-2; 8 nucleotides line up with TRBD1. Trimming removed 0 bases from V and 8 bases from J; junction bases left unmatched: 11. Germline CDR1 MGHRA, CDR2 YSYEKL. CDR3 length: 16 amino acids. The DNA for the CDR3 is TGCGCCAGCAGCCAAGAAGTGGCCCAGGGGGCGAGGGGCTACACCTTC. Amino acids: CASSQEVAQGARGYTF.

The chain employs TRBV20-1 and TRBJ2-7, with D unclear. Germline CDR1 DFQATT, CDR2 SNEGSKA (reference sequence). The CDR3 is 14 amino acids. V lost 2 bases and J lost 5, with 16 bases in between. This CDR3 is CSARSVDTRHEQYF. The DNA of the CDR3 is TGCAGTGCTAGATCGGTCGACACTCGGCACGAGCAGTACTTC.

The table lists this clonotype with many counts. This chain joins TRBV6-1 and TRBJ2-1, with 7 bases identical to TRBD2. CDR3 size: 16 residues. Germline values: CDR1 MNHNS, CDR2 SASEGT. Germline trimming cut 7 bases from V and 4 bases from J; bases unmatched to any gene: 13. Here the CDR3 reads CASTRAAGVGYNEQFF. As DNA, the CDR3 is TGTGCCAGCACCCGGGCGGCGGGGGTGGGTTACAATGAGCAGTTCTTC.

This clonotype turned up a few times. The CDR3 spells CASRAGGPYEQYF. CDR3 DNA sequence: TGTGCCAGCAGGGCGGGGGGGCCCTACGAGCAGTACTTC. The V and J genes are TRBV28 and TRBJ2-7; 9 bases agree with TRBD2. This CDR3 is built from 13 residues. CDR1 is MDHEN, CDR2 SYDVKM, per germline. Trimming cost V 6 bases and J 2 bases; bases outside gene matches: 2.

In this sample, this clonotype turned up many times. This rearrangement joins TRBV20-1 to TRBJ2-7; TRBD1 matches 8 bases. With V trimmed by 7 bases and J by 2 bases, 10 bases remained unmatched. Germline assignment: CDR1 DFQATT and CDR2 SNEGSKA (reference sequence). The CDR3 spans 14 residues. The CDR3 DNA sequence: TGCAGTGTCAGGACAGGGCCAAATACCTACGAGCAGTACTTC. Its protein product is CSVRTGPNTYEQYF.

This clonotype was seen many times. This chain joins TRBV18 and TRBJ2-5; D possibly corresponds to TRBD2 (5 bases). CDR3 length: 14 residues. V lost 6 bases to trimming and J lost 0 bases, with 11 bases between them. CDR1 is KGHSH, CDR2 LQKENI, per germline. CDR3 loop: CASSRGAYQETQYF. CDR3 bases: TGTGCCAGCTCTCGGGGAGCGTACCAAGAGACCCAGTACTTC.

This clonotype was seen many times. The CDR3 sequence is CASRSRLNYGYTF. CDR3 bases: TGTGCCAGCAGGAGCCGTCTTAACTATGGCTACACCTTC. The genes are TRBV12-3 or TRBV12-4 and TRBJ1-2; D not certain. The CDR3 loop spans 13 amino acids. The V end was cut by 6 bases, the J end by 1 base, with 9 bases between.

Many counts were recorded for this clonotype. The rearrangement joins TRBV9 to TRBJ2-1, with D possibly TRBD1 on 5 matching bases. Per the germline V gene, CDR1 is SGDLS and CDR2 is YYNGEE. V dropped 5 bases and J dropped 8 bases, with 17 bases sitting between them. The CDR3 extends over 14 amino acids. The CDR3 here is CASREIGVGDEQFF. The CDR3 nucleotides read TGTGCCAGCAGGGAGATAGGGGTCGGAGATGAGCAGTTCTTC.

In this sample, this clonotype turned up a few times. CDR3 amino acids: CSGTSGTDTQYF. The CDR3 DNA reads as TGCAGTGGCACTAGCGGGACAGATACGCAGTATTTT. This chain links TRBV20-1 with TRBJ2-3, with 9 nucleotides matching TRBD2. This CDR3 is 12 amino acids long. The ends lost 7 bases at V and 3 bases at J; junction bases unmatched: 2. The germline V gene encodes CDR1 DFQATT and CDR2 SNEGSKA (reference sequence).

This clonotype was counted only a few times. The rearrangement joins TRBV28 to TRBJ2-5; D gene uncertain. The CDR3 contains 11 residues. V was clipped by 6 bases and J by 2 bases, with 4 bases between them. Germline V gene sequence: CDR1 MDHEN, CDR2 SYDVKM. CDR3 sequence: CASRGQETQYF. The CDR3 coding sequence is TGTGCCAGCAGGGGGCAAGAGACCCAGTACTTC.

This clonotype was recorded at least ten times. Written as DNA, the CDR3 is TGTGCCAGCAGCCAAGGACACGTCCTGGGTGGGCAGTACTTC. Protein sequence: CASSQGHVLGGQYF. The chain recombines TRBV3-1 with TRBJ2-7; no definite D call. The CDR3 totals 14 residues. Per germline, CDR1 LGHDT and CDR2 YNNKEL (reference sequence). Trimming removed 1 base from V and 9 bases from J, with 16 bases in between.

There are many counts of this clonotype. This chain links TRBV12-5 with TRBJ1-5; D is unclear. V gave up 6 bases and J gave up 0 bases, with 15 bases separating them. From germline, CDR1 is LGHNT and CDR2 FRNRAP. The CDR3 has 16 amino acids. CDR3 sequence reads: CASGSVTGNSNQPQHF. Written as DNA, the CDR3 is TGTGCTAGTGGCTCAGTTACCGGGAATAGCAATCAGCCCCAGCATTTT.

This clonotype has ten or more counts. V is TRBV2 and J is TRBJ2-2; possible D gene TRBD1, 6 bases. V was clipped by 11 bases and J by 7 bases, with 20 bases between them. CDR3 size: 14 residues. Germline CDR1 and CDR2: SNHLY and FYNNEI. The CDR3 nucleotides are TGTGCCTCAGCACAACAGGGAATCAACGGGGAGCTGTTTTTT. This translates into CASAQQGINGELFF. Full variable domain (remainder filled in from reference TRBV2 and TRBJ2-2): EPEVTQTPSHQVTQMGQEVILRCVPISNHLYFYWYRQILGQKVEFLVSFYNNEISEKSEIFDDQFSVERPDGSNFTLKIRSTKLEDSAMYFCASAQQGINGELFFGEGSRLTVL.

This clonotype was found a few times. The gene calls are TRBV20-1 and TRBJ2-7; D unresolved. The germline V gene encodes CDR1 DFQATT and CDR2 SNEGSKA (reference sequence). CDR3 size: 11 residues. The CDR3: CGVFDSYEQYF. The CDR3 DNA reads TGCGGAGTATTTGACTCCTACGAGCAGTACTTC.

This clonotype appeared many times. The chain joins TRBV28 to TRBJ2-1; 8 positions match TRBD2. The CDR3 contains 16 residues. V was clipped by 3 bases and J by 6 bases; unmatched bases: 10. Per the germline V gene, CDR1 is MDHEN and CDR2 is SYDVKM. As DNA, the CDR3 is TGTGCCAGCAGTTTCGTGATAGGACTAGCCTCCAATGAGCAGTTCTTC. It codes for CASSFVIGLASNEQFF.

This sequence joins TRBV10-3 and TRBJ2-7, with TRBD1 identical over 12 bases. V shed 10 bases and J 4 bases; nucleotides not matched to a gene: 5. The length of the CDR3 is 13 residues. In germline, CDR1 is ENHRY, CDR2 SYGVKD. This chain's CDR3 is CATSGQGAYEQYF. CDR3 in DNA: TGTGCCACTTCGGGACAGGGGGCGTACGAGCAGTACTTC.

This clonotype was detected many times. The V call is TRBV6-2 or TRBV6-3, the J call TRBJ1-5; D gene unclear. Looked up from germline, CDR1 is MNHEY and CDR2 is SVGEGT. This CDR3 has 15 residues. V shed 2 bases and J shed 4 bases, with 12 bases lying between them. Here the CDR3 reads CASSYRTLANQPQHF. Here the CDR3 DNA reads TGTGCCAGCAGTTACAGAACTTTAGCAAATCAGCCCCAGCATTTT.

The chain joins TRBV12-3 or TRBV12-4 to TRBJ2-6; 10 bases are a match to TRBD2. V shed 4 bases, J shed 0 bases, and the junction held 12 bases outside the gene matches. This CDR3 contains 20 residues. The chain's CDR3 is CASSSYLGTSESSGANVLTF. The CDR3 DNA is TGTGCCAGCAGTTCTTACCTCGGGACTAGCGAGAGCTCTGGGGCCAACGTCCTGACTTTC.

V is TRBV9 and J is TRBJ2-1; tentatively, D is TRBD1 (5 bases). Germline V gene sequence: CDR1 SGDLS, CDR2 YYNGEE. V lost 0 bases and J 4 bases, leaving 5 bases between the germline ends. CDR3 length equals 13 residues. The CDR3 bases are TGTGCCAGCAGCGTAGGACAGTACAATGAGCAGTTCTTC. Protein product: CASSVGQYNEQFF.